Listed below are T cell receptor beta chains from one sample, sequenced in a study of identical twins. TCRdb reprocessed the 5' RACE reads via MiXCR and lists one record per CDR3 protein. This sample yields about 190,000 distinct CDR3 sequences, of which 15% to 20% are seen a single time; over 35% belongs to the top ten. These records were also assigned to another study, of T cells expressing NK-cell markers.

Sequencing was performed on CD8+ T cells sorted from blood. These receptors came from a woman under 30 in good health. CDR3s include the opening cysteine and the closing phenylalanine or tryptophan.

TRBV20-1	TRBJ2-7	CSASAGGYEQYF
TRBV7-9	TRBJ2-5	CASSLQGEECQYF
TRBV27	TRBJ2-7	CATKVLAGVEYEQYF
TRBV14	TRBJ1-4	CASSQGGQGADEKLFF
TRBV18	TRBJ2-1	CASHSKGLPSYNEQFF
TRBV10-2	TRBJ2-1	CASSERASGGNEQFF
TRBV27	TRBJ2-7	CASSLTARRFYEQYF
TRBV7-9	TRBJ2-2	CASSDAGTNTGELFF
TRBV27	TRBJ1-2	CASSPSGTAYGYTF
TRBV6-2/TRBV6-3	TRBJ2-2	CASEGLATTGELFF
TRBV29-1	TRBJ2-5	CSVEEFQTQYF
TRBV20-1	TRBJ2-7	CSANPIIAGSSYEQYF
TRBV27	TRBJ2-3	CASASTGVPDTQYF
TRBV7-2	TRBJ2-1	CASSFRDEQFF
TRBV10-3	TRBJ2-7	CAISESRQGAYEQYF
TRBV9	TRBJ2-1	CASSVAGSVVNEQFF
TRBV14	TRBJ2-7	CASSQRTSGSYEQYF
TRBV4-1	TRBJ2-3	CASSQGLLITGALGNTQYF
TRBV29-1	TRBJ2-7	CSVPSGTSNYEQYF
TRBV6-5	TRBJ2-5	CASSSRGRETQYF